A selection of T cell receptor beta chains follows, all from one sample in a study of OX40 agonist ivuxolimab in advanced cancers. The method was immunoSEQ multiplex PCR; TCRdb's version includes in-frame clones alone and lacks a portion of them. The sample includes around 6,300 clones, around 78% of them seen just once. The sample in question was CD4+ or CD8+ T cells sorted from blood, obtained in a trial of the OX40 agonist ivuxolimab. These receptors were obtained from an adult with an advanced solid tumor such as melanoma, head and neck, liver or kidney cancer. The conserved cysteine and the conserved F or W are not part of the CDR3 here. Each record gives: V gene, D gene, J gene, CDR3 protein. The D gene is left open where the match is weak.

V: TRBV14
D: NA
J: TRBJ2-4
CDR3: ASSNVWDGKNIQY

V: TRBV19
D: NA
J: TRBJ1-2
CDR3: ASSIPRGRIYGYT

V: TRBV5-4
D: TRBD1
J: TRBJ1-2
CDR3: ASSLRQGKGKDYGYT

V: TRBV2
D: NA
J: TRBJ1-2
CDR3: ASSETVNYGYT

V: TRBV10-2
D: NA
J: TRBJ1-1
CDR3: ASRAGQFDTEAF

V: TRBV10-3
D: TRBD1
J: TRBJ2-7
CDR3: AISEEGTGTYEQY

V: TRBV5-4
D: NA
J: TRBJ1-1
CDR3: AWRRGAGNPEAF

V: TRBV4-1
D: TRBD2
J: TRBJ2-7
CDR3: ASSQGAGGWYEQY

V: TRBV7-2
D: TRBD1
J: TRBJ2-7
CDR3: ASSYQGANYEQY

V: TRBV9
D: NA
J: TRBJ2-7
CDR3: ASSVEGDPYEQY

V: TRBV27
D: NA
J: TRBJ2-7
CDR3: ASSFNGLGAYEQY

V: TRBV10-3
D: NA
J: TRBJ2-7
CDR3: ASQDRIIYEQY

V: TRBV25-1
D: NA
J: TRBJ1-2
CDR3: ASSESNRARSYT

V: TRBV13
D: NA
J: TRBJ2-1
CDR3: ASSPGASSYNEQF

V: TRBV9
D: NA
J: TRBJ1-4
CDR3: ASSETTNEKLF

V: TRBV14
D: TRBD2
J: TRBJ2-7
CDR3: ASSQGTSGGLTYEQY

V: TRBV25-1
D: NA
J: TRBJ1-2
CDR3: ASSDLTAEGYT

V: TRBV19
D: NA
J: TRBJ2-2
CDR3: ASSITPSNTGELF

V: TRBV27
D: NA
J: TRBJ2-5
CDR3: ASSHITGSETQY

V: TRBV6-5
D: NA
J: TRBJ2-5
CDR3: ASSYLDSEETQY

V: TRBV10-2
D: NA
J: TRBJ1-6
CDR3: ASSESIHSPLH

V: TRBV27
D: NA
J: TRBJ2-7
CDR3: ASSLGLTVYTEQY

V: TRBV12-5
D: TRBD1
J: TRBJ2-7
CDR3: ASGRAGTGAYEQY

V: TRBV6-4
D: TRBD2
J: TRBJ2-1
CDR3: ASSLAGDRNEQF

V: TRBV6-5
D: NA
J: TRBJ2-5
CDR3: ASSSRLAFEETQY

V: TRBV14
D: NA
J: TRBJ2-7
CDR3: ASSQARGHEQY

V: TRBV5-4
D: TRBD1
J: TRBJ2-7
CDR3: ASSQGVAYEQY

V: TRBV6-6
D: TRBD1
J: TRBJ1-2
CDR3: ASSYEDRESGYT

V: TRBV9
D: TRBD1
J: TRBJ2-2
CDR3: ASSAGTDLFTGELF

V: TRBV13
D: NA
J: TRBJ2-7
CDR3: ASSLGQNYEQY

V: TRBV2
D: NA
J: TRBJ1-2
CDR3: ASRDAGPYYGYT

V: TRBV25-1
D: NA
J: TRBJ2-1
CDR3: ASTVGDEQF

V: TRBV6-4
D: TRBD1
J: TRBJ1-1
CDR3: AFQGQTNTEAF

V: TRBV11-3
D: TRBD2
J: TRBJ2-1
CDR3: ASSLSGGGAYNEQF

V: TRBV5-1
D: NA
J: TRBJ2-7
CDR3: ASSSTGTPYEQY

V: TRBV27
D: NA
J: TRBJ1-1
CDR3: ASSLGRSGYTEAF

V: TRBV5-8
D: NA
J: TRBJ2-3
CDR3: ASSLTDTQY

V: TRBV27
D: NA
J: TRBJ1-4
CDR3: ASSLGGTNEKLF

V: TRBV6-1
D: TRBD1
J: TRBJ1-2
CDR3: ASSEQGAFFYGYT

V: TRBV6-6
D: NA
J: TRBJ2-5
CDR3: ASSYLNLAFQETQY

V: TRBV4-2
D: TRBD2
J: TRBJ2-1
CDR3: ASSQGTLAGDEQF

V: TRBV7-9
D: TRBD1
J: TRBJ1-4
CDR3: ASSSSGQELNEKLF

V: TRBV5-4
D: TRBD2
J: TRBJ2-7
CDR3: ASSLASGVKTYEQY

V: TRBV2
D: NA
J: TRBJ1-5
CDR3: ASSTFSNQPQH

V: TRBV7-6
D: NA
J: TRBJ1-3
CDR3: ASSFCQGDSGNTIY

V: TRBV10-2
D: NA
J: TRBJ2-7
CDR3: ASTLEGGDYEQY

V: TRBV5-4
D: NA
J: TRBJ2-1
CDR3: AIHLGNEQF

V: TRBV9
D: NA
J: TRBJ1-1
CDR3: ASRVMGAGSTEAF

V: TRBV7-3
D: TRBD1
J: TRBJ1-2
CDR3: ASSLTVAGGVDGYT

V: TRBV6-5
D: NA
J: TRBJ2-7
CDR3: ASSYQLGREQY

V: TRBV15
D: TRBD1
J: TRBJ2-1
CDR3: ATSSGLGGVYEQF

V: TRBV5-1
D: TRBD1
J: NA
CDR3: ASSSPGQGGKIRYEQY

V: TRBV9
D: NA
J: TRBJ2-1
CDR3: ASSVGGPWGSDNEQF

V: TRBV7-2
D: NA
J: TRBJ1-5
CDR3: ASSPSVGGGNQPQH

V: TRBV9
D: NA
J: TRBJ2-2
CDR3: ASSPLTGELF

V: TRBV9
D: NA
J: TRBJ2-7
CDR3: ASGPAYEQY

V: TRBV19
D: TRBD1
J: TRBJ1-2
CDR3: ASSNWDRANYGYT